This record looks at one TCR beta chain sequence and its context. This clonotype was counted many times. Its antigen specificity is not known. Per-base qualities were not stored, and no clone one base away is much larger. The library was obtained by 5' RACE. Sequencing relied on an Illumina HiSeq 2500. A second PCR of roughly 7 to 12 cycles was performed with a sample-barcoded 5' primer and a J-beta primer mix. A template-switch 5' adaptor carrying 12 random nucleotides introduced a unique molecular identifier onto each TCR beta cDNA molecule. Each sample yielded at least 2.5 million CDR3-containing paired-end reads. All of the RNA was converted into first-strand cDNA using the Mint cDNA synthesis kit, with a TRBC-specific oligonucleotide serving as the primer. After uracil-DNA glycosylase treatment, a first 18-cycle PCR used universal primers M1SS and BC2_uni_R on all cDNA. Under the source paper's analysis protocol: For normalization, 1 million high-quality reads were randomly selected from each sample, with every read carrying a distinct molecular identifier. Instead of being binned into consensus sequences, reads that shared molecular identifiers were thrown out. MiTCR, run with a Q25 quality threshold and the strictest error-elimination algorithm, handled CDR3 identification, clonotype clustering and error correction. A nonparametric unseen species model with Euler transformation was used to estimate a lower bound on total TCR beta diversity. The public reads were run again by TCRdb, first through fastp at Q25 and then through MiXCR, and only productive beta chains were kept. Every distinct CDR3 protein forms one entry, paired with its most common genes and DNA. Here the V and J calls rest on TCRdb's processing, not on the authors' analysis. In this sample the table shows some 670,000 distinct CDR3 sequences, approximately 52% of which occur a single time. The ten largest clonotypes hold roughly 13% of the sample.

The entry originates in a study of blood T cells in healthy people across ages (dated by TCRdb to the mid-2010s). Turning to the overall study: In model experiments, roughly one uniquely barcoded TCR beta cDNA molecule per two T cells was captured by template switching. The study measured age-related changes in TCR beta repertoire diversity using deep sequencing normalized with unique cDNA molecular identifiers. The donors were split into four age groups: young (average 16 years), middle-aged (around 37), aged (about 62) and long-lived (more than 80). To avoid experimental bias, donors of different ages were spread randomly across the sequencing lanes. For two donors (one aged 18 to 30 and one aged 80 or older), the study analyzed two additional independent replicas of 1 million unique cDNA reads from the same blood draw. Study-wide conclusions, independent of this receptor: A strong correlation was found between observed TCR beta diversity and the percentage of naive T cells measured by flow cytometry. Because donor CMV infection status was unknown, age-related changes in expanded clonotypes were potentially confounded. Observed TCR beta diversity per million T cells fell roughly linearly with age, and a significant reduction was already apparent by age around 40. Conclusive comparison of naive and antigen-experienced compartments was prevented by the profiling of bulk unsorted PBMCs. Compared with the aged group, more naive CD4+ T cells, fewer expanded clones and increased TCR diversity were shown by the long-lived group, suggesting age selection. Estimates of total diversity from one million sequenced T cells were regarded as lower bounds and underestimates.

The CDR3 measures 14 amino acids from cysteine to phenylalanine. The sequence is cut down to CDR3 DNA, 42 bases in frame from base 1. V drops 0 bases and J drops 6 bases, leaving 11 bases in between. Systemically healthy Caucasian individuals from Russia, around 38 in total and aged roughly 6 to 100 years, were included as donors. Each donor gave about 10 milliliters of peripheral blood, drawn into EDTA-treated Vacutainer tubes. Ficoll-Paque density-gradient centrifugation was used to isolate PBMCs, with at least 6.5 million per sample. Total RNA was extracted from PBMCs with Trizol reagent, with at least 6 micrograms obtained per sample. For every donor, an aliquot of PBMCs went through flow cytometry to measure the percentages of naive CD45RAhigh/CD27high T cells.

This TCR was sampled from an elderly woman in good health. Sequenced material: blood. The rearranged segments are TRBV12-3 or TRBV12-4 and TRBJ1-2; TRBD1 is possibly the D segment (5 matching bases). This receptor carries the CDR3 CASSLAQGPNGYTF. The DNA sequence is TGTGCCAGCAGTTTAGCGCAGGGCCCCAATGGCTACACCTTC.